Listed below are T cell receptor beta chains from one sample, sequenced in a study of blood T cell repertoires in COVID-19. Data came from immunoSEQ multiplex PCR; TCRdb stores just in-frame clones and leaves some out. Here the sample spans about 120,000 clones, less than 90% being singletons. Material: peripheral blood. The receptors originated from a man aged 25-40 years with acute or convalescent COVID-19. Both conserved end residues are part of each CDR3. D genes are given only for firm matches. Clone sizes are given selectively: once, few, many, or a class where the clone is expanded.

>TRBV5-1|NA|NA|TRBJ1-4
TGCGCCAGCAGCAGGGGTCTTAATGAAAAACTGTTTTTT
CASSRGLNEKLFF
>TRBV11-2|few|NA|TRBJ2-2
TGTGCCAGCAGCTTAGACAGGGCCACCGGGGAGCTGTTTTTT
CASSLDRATGELFF
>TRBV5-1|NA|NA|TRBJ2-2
TGCGCCAGCAGCTTGGCCATCAGCCAGGCGGGAACCGGGGAGCTGTTTTTT
CASSLAISQAGTGELFF
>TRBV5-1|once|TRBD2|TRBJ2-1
TGCGCCAGCAGCTTTGGGGCTAGCGGGAACGATGAGCAGTTCTTC
CASSFGASGNDEQFF
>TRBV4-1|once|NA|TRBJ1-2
TGCGCCAGCAGCCAAGACGGGGGACCTACCTATGGCTACACCTTC
CASSQDGGPTYGYTF
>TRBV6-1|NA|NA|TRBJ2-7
TGTGCCAGCAGTGAACGGCAGGGGAGGGGCGAGCAGTACTTC
CASSERQGRGEQYF
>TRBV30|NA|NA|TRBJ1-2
TGTGCCTGGAGGGGCGGGCGCCACTATGGCTACACCTTC
CAWRGGRHYGYTF
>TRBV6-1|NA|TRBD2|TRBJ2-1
TGTGCCAGCAGTGAACTAGCGGGCTCCTACAATGAGCAGTTCTTC
CASSELAGSYNEQFF
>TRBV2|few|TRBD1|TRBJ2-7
TGTGCCAGCAGTGGAGGGACAGGATTTTACGAGCAGTACTTC
CASSGGTGFYEQYF
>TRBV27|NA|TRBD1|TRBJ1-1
TGTGCCAGCAGTTTCCACAGGGGGGCGACTGAAGCTTTCTTT
CASSFHRGATEAFF
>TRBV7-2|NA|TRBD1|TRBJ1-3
TGTGCCAGCAGCGCACAGGGGGCGCTGGGAAACACCATATATTTT
CASSAQGALGNTIYF
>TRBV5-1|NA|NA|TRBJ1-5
TGCGCCAGCAGCCTCCCGGACAGAATAGGCAATCAGCCCCAGCATTTT
CASSLPDRIGNQPQHF
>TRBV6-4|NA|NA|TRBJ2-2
TGTGCCAGCAGCGGGGGTTCTGACACCGGGGAGCTGTTTTTT
CASSGGSDTGELFF
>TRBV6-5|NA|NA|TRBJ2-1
TGTGCCAGCAGTCTGGGACTCTTCAATGAGCAGTTCTTC
CASSLGLFNEQFF
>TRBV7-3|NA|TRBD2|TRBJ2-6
TGTGCCAGCAGCTCTCTCCCGGGACTAGCGACAACAAGCTCTGGGGCCAACGTCCTGACTTTC
CASSSLPGLATTSSGANVLTF
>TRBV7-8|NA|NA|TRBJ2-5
TGTGCCAGCAGCTCCCCGGGGGAGACCCAGTACTTC
CASSSPGETQYF
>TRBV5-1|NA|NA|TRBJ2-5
TGCGCCAGCTCGACAGGATTCCAAGAGACCCAGTACTTC
CASSTGFQETQYF
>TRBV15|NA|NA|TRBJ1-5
TGTGCCACCAGCAGGTTGGGGGGGGATCAGCCCCAGCATTTT
CATSRLGGDQPQHF
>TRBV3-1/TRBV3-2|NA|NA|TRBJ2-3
TGTGCCAGCAGCCAACAGCCCACCGGGATAGCCACAGATACGCAGTATTTT
CASSQQPTGIATDTQYF
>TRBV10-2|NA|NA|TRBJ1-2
TGCGCCAGCAGGACGGACAGCTATGGCTACACCTTC
CASRTDSYGYTF
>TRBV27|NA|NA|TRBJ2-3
TGTGCCAGCAGCTTACTGGGGAGTGGCACAGATACGCAGTATTTT
CASSLLGSGTDTQYF
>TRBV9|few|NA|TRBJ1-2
TGTGCCAGCAGCGTCGGGCAGGGGACGGGTGGCTACACCTTC
CASSVGQGTGGYTF
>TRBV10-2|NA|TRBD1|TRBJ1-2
TGCGCCAGCAGTGACGGGACAGCAGGCTACACCTTC
CASSDGTAGYTF
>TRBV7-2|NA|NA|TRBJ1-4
TGTGCCAGCAGCTCTAGCTGGCGGGCGAGTGAAAAACTGTTTTTT
CASSSSWRASEKLFF
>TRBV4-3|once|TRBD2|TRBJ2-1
TGCGCCAGCAGCCAAGATCGGGCAGCGGGGCTCAGCAATGAGCAGTTCTTC
CASSQDRAAGLSNEQFF
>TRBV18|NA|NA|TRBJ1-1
TGTGCCAGCTCAGACGACAGGAACACTGAAGCTTTCTTT
CASSDDRNTEAFF
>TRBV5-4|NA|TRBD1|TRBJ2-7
TGTGCCAGCAGCCCGGGGGACAGGGCAACCTACGAGCAGTACTTC
CASSPGDRATYEQYF
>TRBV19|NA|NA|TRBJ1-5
TGTGCCAGTAGTGGGGGCACAACCCCCAATCAGCCCCAGCATTTT
CASSGGTTPNQPQHF
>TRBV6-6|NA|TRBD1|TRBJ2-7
TGTGCCAGCAGTCCAGGGGGTTACGAGCAGTACTTC
CASSPGGYEQYF
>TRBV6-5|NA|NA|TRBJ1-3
TGTGCCAGCAGTCGGGGGACGTTCACTGGAAACACCATATATTTT
CASSRGTFTGNTIYF
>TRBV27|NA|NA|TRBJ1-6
TGTGCCAGCAGTCCGAACAGGGAATACAGATCACCCCTCCACTTT
CASSPNREYRSPLHF
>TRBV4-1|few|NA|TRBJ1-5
TGCGCCAGCAGCCACCTGTCGGCCCGCGGCCCTAATCAGCCCCAGCATTTT
CASSHLSARGPNQPQHF
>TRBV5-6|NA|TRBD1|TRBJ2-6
TGTGCCAGCAGCCCGACAGGGGCTGGGGCCAACGTCCTGACTTTC
CASSPTGAGANVLTF
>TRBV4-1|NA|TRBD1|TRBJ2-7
TGCGCCAGCAGCCAACCAGGACAGGGCCGCTACGAGCAGTACTTC
CASSQPGQGRYEQYF
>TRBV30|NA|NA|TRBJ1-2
TGTGCTGCGCGAGGCTACTATGGCTACACCTTC
CAARGYYGYTF
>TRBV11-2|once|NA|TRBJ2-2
TGTGCCAGCAGCTTAGATAGGTGGGCCCCCACGGACACCGGGGAGCTGTTTTTT
CASSLDRWAPTDTGELFF
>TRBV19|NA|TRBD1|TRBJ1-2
TGTGCCACTCATCCAGGGGGCGCAGACTATGGCTACACCTTC
CATHPGGADYGYTF
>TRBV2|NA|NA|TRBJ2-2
TGTGCCAGCAGTGAAACGGACACCGCCATATTCGGGGAGCTGTTTTTT
CASSETDTAIFGELFF
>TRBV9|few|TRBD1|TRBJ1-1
TGTGCCAGCAGCCCGCACCGACAGGGGGGGAACACTGAAGCTTTCTTT
CASSPHRQGGNTEAFF
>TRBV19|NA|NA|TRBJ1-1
TGTGCCAGTAGTAAAGTCGCACAGGGCGGGGAAGCTTTCTTT
CASSKVAQGGEAFF
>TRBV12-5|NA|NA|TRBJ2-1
TGTGCTAGTGGTACCAGTTACAATGAGCAGTTCTTC
CASGTSYNEQFF
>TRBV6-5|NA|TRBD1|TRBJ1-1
TGTGCCAGCAGGTCGACAGGGGTAGGGACTGAAGCTTTCTTT
CASRSTGVGTEAFF
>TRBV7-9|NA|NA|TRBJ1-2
TGTGCCAGCAGCCGAATTACCAGGGAACGCGGGGATGGCTACACCTTC
CASSRITRERGDGYTF
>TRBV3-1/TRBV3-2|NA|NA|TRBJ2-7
TGTGCCAGCAGCCAAAGGACAGATTCCTACGAGCAGTACTTC
CASSQRTDSYEQYF
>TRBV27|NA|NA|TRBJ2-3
TGTGCCAGCAGTTTGTCATTGGTGTTCAGAGATACGCAGTATTTT
CASSLSLVFRDTQYF
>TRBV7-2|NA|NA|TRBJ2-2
TGTGCCAGCAGCTTAGATACTATTCACACCGGGGAGCTGTTTTTT
CASSLDTIHTGELFF
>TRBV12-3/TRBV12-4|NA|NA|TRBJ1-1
TGTGCCAGCAGTATTCTCTTCAGGGCTGAAGCTTTCTTT
CASSILFRAEAFF
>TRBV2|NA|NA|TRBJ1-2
TGTGCCAGCAGTGAAAGGTGGGGGGTCTCCTATGGCTACACCTTC
CASSERWGVSYGYTF
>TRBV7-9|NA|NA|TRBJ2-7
TGTGCCAGCAGCCCGTCACTGGGGGGCGAGCAGTACTTC
CASSPSLGGEQYF
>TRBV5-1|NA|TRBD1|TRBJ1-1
TGCGCCAGCAGCTTGGCCCCGAGACAGGGGGCCGGTGAAGCTTTCTTT
CASSLAPRQGAGEAFF
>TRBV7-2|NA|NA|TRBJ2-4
TGTGCCAGCAGCCGCGGACATCTAGCCAAAAACATTCAGTACTTC
CASSRGHLAKNIQYF
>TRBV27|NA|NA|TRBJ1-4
TGTGCCAGCAGTTTAGGTGGTCGGAATGAAAAACTGTTTTTT
CASSLGGRNEKLFF